This is a list of T cell receptor beta chains from one sample in a study of blood T cell repertoires in COVID-19. Measured with immunoSEQ multiplex PCR; TCRdb has only the in-frame clones, and not every one. The sample holds some 150,000 clones, 77% seen once. The sequencing sample was made of peripheral blood. The receptors come from a woman between 50 and 59 years old with active or convalescent COVID-19. Each CDR3 is given with its conserved first and last residue. D genes are given only for firm matches. Clone size is stated in some rows and not others, as once, few, many or a class when expanded.

v_gene: TRBV11-2
d_gene: NA
abundance: few
j_gene: TRBJ1-4
CDR3nt: TGTGCCAGCAGCTTACTAACGGGTTCTAAACTGTTTTTT
CDR3aa: CASSLLTGSKLFF

v_gene: TRBV7-6
d_gene: NA
abundance: NA
j_gene: TRBJ1-3
CDR3nt: TGTGCCAGCAGCAAAAGGGGGAGTGGAAACACCATATATTTT
CDR3aa: CASSKRGSGNTIYF

v_gene: TRBV5-1
d_gene: NA
abundance: NA
j_gene: TRBJ2-5
CDR3nt: TGCGCCAGCAGCTACCCGGACAGAAGCCGAGAGACCCAGTACTTC
CDR3aa: CASSYPDRSRETQYF

v_gene: TRBV18
d_gene: TRBD2
abundance: few
j_gene: TRBJ2-1
CDR3nt: TGTGCCAGCTCACCAAGGACTAGCGGGAGTTCCTACAATGAGCAGTTCTTC
CDR3aa: CASSPRTSGSSYNEQFF

v_gene: TRBV3-1/TRBV3-2
d_gene: TRBD1
abundance: once
j_gene: TRBJ1-6
CDR3nt: TGTGCCAGCAGGAAAGACAGGGTTCAGAATTCACCCCTCCACTTT
CDR3aa: CASRKDRVQNSPLHF

v_gene: TRBV6-6
d_gene: NA
abundance: NA
j_gene: TRBJ1-2
CDR3nt: TGTGCCAGCAGGCTAACACAGGGTAGCGGCTACACCTTC
CDR3aa: CASRLTQGSGYTF

v_gene: TRBV27
d_gene: NA
abundance: NA
j_gene: TRBJ1-5
CDR3nt: TGTGCCAGCAGTTTAACGGCCAGAGGCTATAGCAATCAGCCCCAGCATTTT
CDR3aa: CASSLTARGYSNQPQHF

v_gene: TRBV28
d_gene: TRBD2
abundance: once
j_gene: TRBJ2-7
CDR3nt: TGTGCCAGCAGTTTAATGAAGGTGCGGGAGGGCCAGAACGAGCAGTACTTC
CDR3aa: CASSLMKVREGQNEQYF

v_gene: TRBV28
d_gene: NA
abundance: NA
j_gene: TRBJ2-2
CDR3nt: TGTGCCAGCAAGGGGGAGGGATTCGGGGAGCTGTTTTTT
CDR3aa: CASKGEGFGELFF

v_gene: TRBV12-3/TRBV12-4
d_gene: NA
abundance: NA
j_gene: TRBJ1-1
CDR3nt: TGTGCCAGCAGTGGCGGGTTGAACACTGAAGCTTTCTTT
CDR3aa: CASSGGLNTEAFF

v_gene: TRBV5-1
d_gene: TRBD1
abundance: once
j_gene: TRBJ2-1
CDR3nt: TGCGCCAGCAGCCGCCGGGACAGGGTCCATGAGCAGTTCTTC
CDR3aa: CASSRRDRVHEQFF

v_gene: TRBV9
d_gene: TRBD1
abundance: NA
j_gene: TRBJ2-7
CDR3nt: TGTGCCAGCAGCGCCGGGACAGGGGGCTACGAGCAGTACTTC
CDR3aa: CASSAGTGGYEQYF

v_gene: TRBV30
d_gene: TRBD1
abundance: NA
j_gene: TRBJ2-7
CDR3nt: TGTGCCTGGAGTCCTACGACCGGGACAGGGGGCTACGAGCAGTACTTC
CDR3aa: CAWSPTTGTGGYEQYF

v_gene: TRBV25-1
d_gene: NA
abundance: NA
j_gene: TRBJ1-1
CDR3nt: TGTGCCAGCAGTGATCCTCGCGGGGGCCCGGGCACTGAAGCTTTCTTT
CDR3aa: CASSDPRGGPGTEAFF

v_gene: TRBV10-3
d_gene: NA
abundance: few
j_gene: TRBJ1-5
CDR3nt: TGTGCCATCAGTGAAGGTTCCTCGCGGGGGGCCAATCAGCCCCAGCATTTT
CDR3aa: CAISEGSSRGANQPQHF

v_gene: TRBV19
d_gene: NA
abundance: NA
j_gene: TRBJ1-5
CDR3nt: TGTGCCAGTCGTGACAGTGGGGATTTTTATCAGCCCCAGCATTTT
CDR3aa: CASRDSGDFYQPQHF

v_gene: TRBV18
d_gene: NA
abundance: NA
j_gene: TRBJ2-7
CDR3nt: TGTGCCAGCTCCCTCGACAGCTACGAGCAGTACTTC
CDR3aa: CASSLDSYEQYF

v_gene: TRBV30
d_gene: TRBD1
abundance: NA
j_gene: TRBJ1-1
CDR3nt: TGTGCCTGGAGTCGGGACAGGAACATGAACACTGAAGCTTTCTTT
CDR3aa: CAWSRDRNMNTEAFF

v_gene: TRBV9
d_gene: TRBD2
abundance: NA
j_gene: TRBJ2-1
CDR3nt: TGTGCCAGCAGCGTAGAAGCTTTTGGGGGGGGTGAGCAGTTCTTC
CDR3aa: CASSVEAFGGGEQFF

v_gene: TRBV19
d_gene: NA
abundance: once
j_gene: TRBJ1-5
CDR3nt: TGTGCCAGTACCTCCGGGGGGGTTAAATATAGCAATCAGCCCCAGCATTTT
CDR3aa: CASTSGGVKYSNQPQHF

v_gene: TRBV5-1
d_gene: TRBD2
abundance: NA
j_gene: TRBJ2-5
CDR3nt: TGCGCCAGCAGCTCCAGGGAGTACGGACTAGCGGGGGACCAAGAGACCCAGTACTTC
CDR3aa: CASSSREYGLAGDQETQYF

v_gene: TRBV28
d_gene: NA
abundance: once
j_gene: TRBJ1-5
CDR3nt: TGTGCCAGCAGACCAAACGGGAGTCCCCAGGCCCAGCATTTT
CDR3aa: CASRPNGSPQAQHF

v_gene: TRBV12-3/TRBV12-4
d_gene: NA
abundance: NA
j_gene: TRBJ2-1
CDR3nt: TGTGCCAGCAGTTTAGGCGGCAATGAGCAGTTCTTC
CDR3aa: CASSLGGNEQFF

v_gene: TRBV11-3
d_gene: TRBD1
abundance: NA
j_gene: TRBJ2-5
CDR3nt: TGTGCCAGCAGCTTAGAAGGGGGCACCCTCGGGACCCAGTACTTC
CDR3aa: CASSLEGGTLGTQYF

v_gene: TRBV5-6
d_gene: TRBD1
abundance: NA
j_gene: TRBJ1-5
CDR3nt: TGTGCCAGCAGCTTGGGCATGGACAGGGGGAATCAGCCCCAGCATTTT
CDR3aa: CASSLGMDRGNQPQHF

v_gene: TRBV5-1
d_gene: TRBD2
abundance: NA
j_gene: TRBJ2-1
CDR3nt: TGCGCCAGCAGCTTGGAAATCCGGGCTAGCGGGAGAATCGATGAGCAGTTCTTC
CDR3aa: CASSLEIRASGRIDEQFF

v_gene: TRBV27
d_gene: TRBD1
abundance: few
j_gene: TRBJ1-2
CDR3nt: TGTGCCAGCAGTTTATCGAGCGGCAGGGGGGTCTATGGCTACACCTTC
CDR3aa: CASSLSSGRGVYGYTF

v_gene: TRBV19
d_gene: TRBD1
abundance: NA
j_gene: TRBJ2-2
CDR3nt: TGTGCCAGTAGTAAACAGGGGTGGGCGAACACCGGGGAGCTGTTTTTT
CDR3aa: CASSKQGWANTGELFF

v_gene: TRBV27
d_gene: NA
abundance: NA
j_gene: TRBJ1-2
CDR3nt: TGTGCCAGCAGGGCCCCAGGGGCCGGCTACACCTTC
CDR3aa: CASRAPGAGYTF

v_gene: TRBV6-6
d_gene: TRBD1
abundance: NA
j_gene: TRBJ1-3
CDR3nt: TGTGCCAGCAGTTACTCGACAGGGACTGGAAACACCATATATTTT
CDR3aa: CASSYSTGTGNTIYF

v_gene: TRBV7-9
d_gene: TRBD1
abundance: NA
j_gene: TRBJ2-7
CDR3nt: TGTGCCAGCAGCTTAGGGCCATGGGACAGAGGCTACGAGCAGTACTTC
CDR3aa: CASSLGPWDRGYEQYF

v_gene: TRBV5-6
d_gene: TRBD2
abundance: NA
j_gene: TRBJ2-7
CDR3nt: TGTGCCAGCAGCCAAGCGGGAGGGGCCTACGAGCAGTACTTC
CDR3aa: CASSQAGGAYEQYF

v_gene: TRBV11-3
d_gene: NA
abundance: NA
j_gene: TRBJ2-1
CDR3nt: TGTGCCAGCAGTCCCTACGAGGGGGTTAGCTACAATGAGCAGTTCTTC
CDR3aa: CASSPYEGVSYNEQFF

v_gene: TRBV5-5
d_gene: NA
abundance: NA
j_gene: TRBJ1-1
CDR3nt: TGTGCCAGCAGCTTGTCCAGGGTCTATGAAGCTTTCTTT
CDR3aa: CASSLSRVYEAFF

v_gene: TRBV28
d_gene: NA
abundance: few
j_gene: TRBJ1-2
CDR3nt: TGTGCCAGCAAAATAGCGACCTTATTAGGGAGCGGCTACACCTTC
CDR3aa: CASKIATLLGSGYTF

v_gene: TRBV5-4
d_gene: TRBD1
abundance: NA
j_gene: TRBJ1-2
CDR3nt: TGTGCCAGCAGCTTGGAAGGGACAGGGGCAAAATTCTATGGCTACACCTTC
CDR3aa: CASSLEGTGAKFYGYTF

v_gene: TRBV27
d_gene: NA
abundance: NA
j_gene: TRBJ1-3
CDR3nt: TGTGCCAGCAGCCTCGCGGCAGCAGGAAACACCATATATTTT
CDR3aa: CASSLAAAGNTIYF

v_gene: TRBV2
d_gene: TRBD1
abundance: NA
j_gene: TRBJ2-1
CDR3nt: TGTGCCAGCAGTACTTTCCGGGACAGATGGGGCAATGAGCAGTTCTTC
CDR3aa: CASSTFRDRWGNEQFF

v_gene: TRBV27
d_gene: TRBD2
abundance: once
j_gene: TRBJ2-7
CDR3nt: TGTGCCAGCAGTATAACTAGCGGGAGTAGCGAGCAGTACTTC
CDR3aa: CASSITSGSSEQYF

v_gene: TRBV5-4
d_gene: NA
abundance: NA
j_gene: TRBJ2-5
CDR3nt: TGTGCCAGCAGCCCCCGGCCCAGGGAAGAGACCCAGTACTTC
CDR3aa: CASSPRPREETQYF

v_gene: TRBV30
d_gene: NA
abundance: NA
j_gene: TRBJ1-1
CDR3nt: TGTGCCTGGAGTGTATTTGGAGGGGCGGACACTGAAGCTTTCTTT
CDR3aa: CAWSVFGGADTEAFF

v_gene: TRBV7-8
d_gene: TRBD1
abundance: NA
j_gene: TRBJ1-1
CDR3nt: TGTGCCAGCAGCTATGACAGGGGCACTGAAGCTTTCTTT
CDR3aa: CASSYDRGTEAFF

v_gene: TRBV9
d_gene: NA
abundance: NA
j_gene: TRBJ2-3
CDR3nt: TGTGCCAGCAGCATCGGGTCTTTCGGGGCAGATACGCAGTATTTT
CDR3aa: CASSIGSFGADTQYF

v_gene: TRBV7-6
d_gene: NA
abundance: once
j_gene: TRBJ1-2
CDR3nt: TGTGCCAGCAGCTCCGAGGGGACACTCTTACCTTATGGCTACACCTTC
CDR3aa: CASSSEGTLLPYGYTF

v_gene: TRBV27
d_gene: NA
abundance: NA
j_gene: TRBJ1-2
CDR3nt: TGTGCCAGCAGTTCAGGGCACAACTATGGCTACACCTTC
CDR3aa: CASSSGHNYGYTF

v_gene: TRBV27
d_gene: TRBD1
abundance: NA
j_gene: TRBJ1-5
CDR3nt: TGTGCCAGCAGTGGGACAGGGGGTTTTGGACAGCCCCAGCATTTT
CDR3aa: CASSGTGGFGQPQHF

v_gene: TRBV19
d_gene: TRBD1
abundance: NA
j_gene: TRBJ1-2
CDR3nt: TGTGCCAGTAGTACCAATAACAGGGGGCAGAGCGGCTACACCTTC
CDR3aa: CASSTNNRGQSGYTF

v_gene: TRBV7-9
d_gene: NA
abundance: NA
j_gene: TRBJ2-7
CDR3nt: TGTGCCAGCAGCTCTCCGGGACACAACACCTACGAGCAGTACTTC
CDR3aa: CASSSPGHNTYEQYF